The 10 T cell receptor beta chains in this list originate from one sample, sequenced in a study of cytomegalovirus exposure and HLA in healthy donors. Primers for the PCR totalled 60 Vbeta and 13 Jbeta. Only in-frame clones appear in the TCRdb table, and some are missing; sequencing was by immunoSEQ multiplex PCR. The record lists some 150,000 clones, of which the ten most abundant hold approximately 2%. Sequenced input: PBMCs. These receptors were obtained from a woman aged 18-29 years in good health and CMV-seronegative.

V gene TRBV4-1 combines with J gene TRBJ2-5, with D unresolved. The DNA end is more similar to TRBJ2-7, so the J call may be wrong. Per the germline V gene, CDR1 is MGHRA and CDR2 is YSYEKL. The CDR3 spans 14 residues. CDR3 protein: CASSQAMSSYEQYF. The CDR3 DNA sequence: TGCGCCAGCAGCCAAGCGATGAGCTCCTACGAGCAGTACTTC.

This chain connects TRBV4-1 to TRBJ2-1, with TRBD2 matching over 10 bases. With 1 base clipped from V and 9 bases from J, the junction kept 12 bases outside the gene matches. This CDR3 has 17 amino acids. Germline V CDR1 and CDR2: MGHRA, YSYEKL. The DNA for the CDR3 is TGCGCCAGCAGCCAAGCCACGATTGGGATAGCGGGGGGTGAGCAGTTCTTC. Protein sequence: CASSQATIGIAGGEQFF.

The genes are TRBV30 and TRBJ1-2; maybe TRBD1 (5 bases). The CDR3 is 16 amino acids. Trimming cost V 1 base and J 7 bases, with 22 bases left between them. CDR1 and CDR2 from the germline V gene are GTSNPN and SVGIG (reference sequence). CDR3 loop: CAWSEVQPSGRGGYTF. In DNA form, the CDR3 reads TGTGCCTGGAGTGAAGTACAACCCTCGGGGAGGGGTGGCTACACCTTC.

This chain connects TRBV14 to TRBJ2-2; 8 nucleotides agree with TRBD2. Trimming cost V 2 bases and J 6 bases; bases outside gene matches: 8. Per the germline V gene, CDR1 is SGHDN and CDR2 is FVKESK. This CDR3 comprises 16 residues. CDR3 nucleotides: TGTGCCAGCAGCCAATTTAGCGGGGCGGCGGCCGGGGAGCTGTTTTTT. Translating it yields CASSQFSGAAAGELFF.

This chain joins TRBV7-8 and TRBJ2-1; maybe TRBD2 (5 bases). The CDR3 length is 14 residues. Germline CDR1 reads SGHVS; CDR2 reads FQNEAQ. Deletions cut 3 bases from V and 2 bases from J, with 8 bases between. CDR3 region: CASSLETTYNEQFF. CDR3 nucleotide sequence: TGTGCCAGCAGCTTGGAGACTACCTACAATGAGCAGTTCTTC.

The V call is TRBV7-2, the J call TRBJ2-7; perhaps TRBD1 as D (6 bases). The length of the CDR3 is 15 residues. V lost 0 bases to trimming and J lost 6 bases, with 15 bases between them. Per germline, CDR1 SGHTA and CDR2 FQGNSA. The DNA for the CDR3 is TGTGCCAGCAGCTTAGCTTCATCCGGACAGTCCGAGCAGTACGTC. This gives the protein CASSLASSGQSEQYV.

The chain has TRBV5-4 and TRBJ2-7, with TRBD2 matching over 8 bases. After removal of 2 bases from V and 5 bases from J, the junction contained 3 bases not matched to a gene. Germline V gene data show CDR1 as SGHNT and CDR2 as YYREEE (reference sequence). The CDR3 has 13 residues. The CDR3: CASSLAGVDEQYF. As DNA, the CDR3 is TGTGCCAGCAGCTTAGCGGGAGTCGACGAGCAGTACTTC. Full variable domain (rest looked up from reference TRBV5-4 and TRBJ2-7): ETGVTQSPTHLIKTRGQQVTLRCSSQSGHNTVSWYQQALGQGPQFIFQYYREEENGRGNFPPRFSGLQFPNYSSELNVNALELDDSALYLCASSLAGVDEQYFGPGTRLTVT.

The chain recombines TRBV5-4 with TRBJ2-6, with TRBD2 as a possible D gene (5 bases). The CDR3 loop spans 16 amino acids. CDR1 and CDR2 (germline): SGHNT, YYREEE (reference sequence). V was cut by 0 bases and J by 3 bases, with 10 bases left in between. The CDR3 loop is CASSLGGSGGANVLTF. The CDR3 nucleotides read TGTGCCAGCAGCTTGGGAGGGTCAGGTGGGGCCAACGTCCTGACTTTC.

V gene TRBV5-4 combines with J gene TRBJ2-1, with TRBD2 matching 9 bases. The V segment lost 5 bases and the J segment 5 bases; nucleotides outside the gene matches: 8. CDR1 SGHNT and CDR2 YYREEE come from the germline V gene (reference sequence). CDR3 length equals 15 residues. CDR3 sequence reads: CASRPGTSRNNEQFF. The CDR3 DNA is TGTGCCAGCAGGCCCGGGACTAGCAGAAACAATGAGCAGTTCTTC.

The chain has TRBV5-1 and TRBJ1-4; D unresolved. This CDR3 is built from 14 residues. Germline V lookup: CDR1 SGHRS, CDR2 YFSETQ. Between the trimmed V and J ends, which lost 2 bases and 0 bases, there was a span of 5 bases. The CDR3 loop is CASSFSTTNEKLFF. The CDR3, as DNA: TGCGCCAGCAGCTTCAGTACAACTAATGAAAAACTGTTTTTT.